This is a list of T cell receptor beta chains from one sample in a study of cytomegalovirus exposure and HLA in healthy donors. TCRdb keeps only in-frame clones here, not all; method: immunoSEQ multiplex PCR. The repertoire includes some 150,000 clones, 77% of them detected once, and around 3.2% sits in the top ten. The sequencing input was PBMCs. The source of these receptors is a female donor in good health and CMV-seronegative. CDR3s include the opening cysteine and the closing phenylalanine or tryptophan. D genes are given only for firm matches. Clone size, where shown, is once, few, many, or a class for clones that have expanded.

v_gene: TRBV5-1; d_gene: TRBD1; abundance: once; j_gene: TRBJ1-4; CDR3nt: TGCGCCAGCAGCGCCGACAGGGGCCGCCTTAATGAAAAACTGTTTTTT; CDR3aa: CASSADRGRLNEKLFF
v_gene: TRBV7-9; d_gene: TRBD2; abundance: -; j_gene: TRBJ2-7; CDR3nt: TGTTCCAGCAGCACTAGCGGGGGGATCTACGAGCAGTACTTC; CDR3aa: CSSSTSGGIYEQYF
v_gene: TRBV15; d_gene: -; abundance: -; j_gene: TRBJ2-5; CDR3nt: TGTGCCACCAGCAGAGAAAAGCAGGACCAAGAGACCCAGTACTTC; CDR3aa: CATSREKQDQETQYF
v_gene: TRBV5-6; d_gene: TRBD1; abundance: once; j_gene: TRBJ2-7; CDR3nt: TGTGCCAGCAGCCAAGGGACAGGGGTCCACGAGCAGTACTTC; CDR3aa: CASSQGTGVHEQYF
v_gene: TRBV14; d_gene: -; abundance: -; j_gene: TRBJ1-1; CDR3nt: TGTGCCAGCAGCCGCGGACGGGAAGAAGCTTTCTTT; CDR3aa: CASSRGREEAFF
v_gene: TRBV19; d_gene: TRBD2; abundance: once; j_gene: TRBJ2-7; CDR3nt: TGTGCCAGTAGTATAGGAGCGGGAGGAATCTACGAGCAGTACTTC; CDR3aa: CASSIGAGGIYEQYF
v_gene: TRBV6-5; d_gene: TRBD1; abundance: -; j_gene: TRBJ1-6; CDR3nt: TGTGCCAGCAGTTACGAGGGACAGAGGAATTCACCCCTCCACTTT; CDR3aa: CASSYEGQRNSPLHF
v_gene: TRBV6-5; d_gene: -; abundance: -; j_gene: TRBJ2-1; CDR3nt: TGTGCCAGCAGTTACGGAGTTCAGGACGGGGGCAATGAGCAGTTCTTC; CDR3aa: CASSYGVQDGGNEQFF
v_gene: TRBV19; d_gene: -; abundance: few; j_gene: TRBJ2-4; CDR3nt: TGTGCCAGTAGTGTTCGTCCGGGAGATGCGGACATTCAGTACTTC; CDR3aa: CASSVRPGDADIQYF
v_gene: TRBV13; d_gene: TRBD1; abundance: -; j_gene: TRBJ2-2; CDR3nt: TGTGCCAGCAGCCCATTCGGGACAGGGGAGGGTAACACCGGGGAGCTGTTTTTT; CDR3aa: CASSPFGTGEGNTGELFF
v_gene: TRBV9; d_gene: -; abundance: few; j_gene: TRBJ1-1; CDR3nt: TGTGCCAGCAGCGTAGGGGGGGTGGGGAACACTGAAGCTTTCTTT; CDR3aa: CASSVGGVGNTEAFF
v_gene: TRBV19; d_gene: TRBD1; abundance: -; j_gene: TRBJ1-6; CDR3nt: TGTGCCAGTAGGGCTGACGGGACAGGGAAAAACCCCCTCCACTTT; CDR3aa: CASRADGTGKNPLHF
v_gene: TRBV7-3; d_gene: TRBD2; abundance: -; j_gene: TRBJ2-5; CDR3nt: TGTGCCAGCAGCTTAAAGGGGGGCCTGGCGGGGGGTTGGGGGACCCAGTACTTC; CDR3aa: CASSLKGGLAGGWGTQYF
v_gene: TRBV4-3; d_gene: TRBD1; abundance: -; j_gene: TRBJ1-2; CDR3nt: TGCGCCAGCAGCCAAGAGTACAGGGGCTATGGCTACACCTTC; CDR3aa: CASSQEYRGYGYTF
v_gene: TRBV7-9; d_gene: -; abundance: once; j_gene: TRBJ1-2; CDR3nt: TGTTCCAGCAGCTTCCCGGACTTCCACGGCTACACCTTC; CDR3aa: CSSSFPDFHGYTF
v_gene: TRBV10-3; d_gene: TRBD1; abundance: -; j_gene: TRBJ1-1; CDR3nt: TGTGCCATCAGCTGGGACAGTGAAACTGAAGCTTTCTTT; CDR3aa: CAISWDSETEAFF
v_gene: TRBV28; d_gene: TRBD1; abundance: -; j_gene: TRBJ1-3; CDR3nt: TGTGCCAGCAGTCAGGGGGGCGCAGTAAACACCATATATTTT; CDR3aa: CASSQGGAVNTIYF
v_gene: TRBV18; d_gene: -; abundance: -; j_gene: TRBJ1-4; CDR3nt: TGTGCCAGCTCACCCACAAGGAGTGAGCGGACCGAAAAACTGTTTTTT; CDR3aa: CASSPTRSERTEKLFF
v_gene: TRBV19; d_gene: -; abundance: -; j_gene: TRBJ2-5; CDR3nt: TGTGCCAGTAGTATAGGGTCCGAGGTCGGGGCGGGGGAGACCCAGTACTTC; CDR3aa: CASSIGSEVGAGETQYF
v_gene: TRBV7-8; d_gene: TRBD2; abundance: -; j_gene: TRBJ2-7; CDR3nt: TGTGCCAGCAGCTCACTAGCGGGAGGGCCGATAGAGTACTTC; CDR3aa: CASSSLAGGPIEYF
v_gene: TRBV28; d_gene: TRBD2; abundance: -; j_gene: TRBJ2-7; CDR3nt: TGTGCCCTAGGAACAGGACTAGCTCACGAGCAGTACTTC; CDR3aa: CALGTGLAHEQYF
v_gene: TRBV19; d_gene: -; abundance: -; j_gene: TRBJ2-7; CDR3nt: TGTGCCAGTAGATCCCCTTACGAGCAGTACTTC; CDR3aa: CASRSPYEQYF
v_gene: TRBV28; d_gene: TRBD1; abundance: -; j_gene: TRBJ1-2; CDR3nt: TGTGCCAGCAGTCAATCCGGGACAGGAAAAAGAATCTATGGCTACACCTTC; CDR3aa: CASSQSGTGKRIYGYTF
v_gene: TRBV7-9; d_gene: -; abundance: few; j_gene: TRBJ2-5; CDR3nt: TGTGCCAGCAGCATCCAGGGAAGTGGGGAGACCCAGTACTTC; CDR3aa: CASSIQGSGETQYF
v_gene: TRBV13; d_gene: TRBD2; abundance: many; j_gene: TRBJ2-7; CDR3nt: TGTGCCAGCAGCTTAGCAGCGGGAAGTCGGGAGCAGTACTTC; CDR3aa: CASSLAAGSREQYF
v_gene: TRBV5-4; d_gene: -; abundance: -; j_gene: TRBJ2-1; CDR3nt: TGTGCCAGCAGCCTCCTAATCCAGGAACTCATCAATGAGCAGTTCTTC; CDR3aa: CASSLLIQELINEQFF
v_gene: TRBV5-4; d_gene: TRBD1; abundance: -; j_gene: TRBJ1-4; CDR3nt: TGTGCCAGCAGGAAGACAGGGGGCCTGACTGAAAAACTGTTTTTT; CDR3aa: CASRKTGGLTEKLFF
v_gene: TRBV18; d_gene: -; abundance: -; j_gene: TRBJ2-7; CDR3nt: TGTGCCAGCTCACCATTAGACACCTCCTACGAGCAGTACTTC; CDR3aa: CASSPLDTSYEQYF
v_gene: TRBV19; d_gene: -; abundance: -; j_gene: TRBJ1-1; CDR3nt: TGTGCCAGTAGTATGTCCGGGAACACTGAAGCTTTCTTT; CDR3aa: CASSMSGNTEAFF